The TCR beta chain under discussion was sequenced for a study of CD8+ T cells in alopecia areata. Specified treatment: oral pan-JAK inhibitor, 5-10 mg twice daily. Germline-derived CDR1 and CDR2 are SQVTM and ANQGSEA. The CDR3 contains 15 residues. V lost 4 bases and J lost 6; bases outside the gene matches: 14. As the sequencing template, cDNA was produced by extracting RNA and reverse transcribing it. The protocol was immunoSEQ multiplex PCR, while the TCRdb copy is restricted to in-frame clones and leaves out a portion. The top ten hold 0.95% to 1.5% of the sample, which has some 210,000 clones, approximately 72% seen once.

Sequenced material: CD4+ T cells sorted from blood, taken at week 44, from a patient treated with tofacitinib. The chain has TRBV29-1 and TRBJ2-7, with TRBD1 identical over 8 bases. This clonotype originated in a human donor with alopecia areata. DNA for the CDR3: TGCAGCGTTGCCACCGCGCGGACAGGGCTTAGCGAGCAGTACTTC. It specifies CSVATARTGLSEQYF.